This T cell receptor (beta chain) was sequenced in a study of regulatory T cells in long-lasting Graves disease. General observations from the study: Among persistent patients, a larger number of public clonotypes were shared (about 2,700) than among newly diagnosed patients (about 1,000).

According to the study, TCR beta libraries were built with iRepertoire HTBI primers and CDR3-region Arm-PCR. TCRdb re-analysed the multiplex PCR reads in MiXCR, keeping a single row per CDR3 protein. The sample consists of some 370,000 distinct CDR3 sequences, about 12% of them appearing once. This clonotype has only a few counts. Antigen: not known. One end of the junction is discordant with germline, which a read error may explain. The sample's time point: newly diagnosed GD, antithyroid drugs for less than 3 months. Construction of the TCR library relied on RNA isolated from PBMCs. CDR3 length equals 16 residues. Per germline, CDR1 SGHAT and CDR2 FQDESV (reference sequence). The same data also went into a second study, on T cells in Graves' hyperthyroidism and ophthalmopathy. According to that study: It was considered stable Graves' hyperthyroidism when ophthalmopathy did not progress within 18 months. HTBI primers were employed in a first-round RT-PCR of the TCR CDR3.

The sequencing used peripheral blood mononuclear cells (PBMCs), collected at new diagnosis, from a patient treated with antithyroid drugs. This clonotype originated in a woman under 30 with Graves disease. The chain combines TRBV11-1 with TRBJ1-3; D gene uncertain. The CDR3: CASSQVGRSSGNTIYF. The CDR3 bases are TGCGCCAGCAGCCAAGTGGGCAGGAGCTCTGGAAACACCATATATTTT.